The sequence of this T cell receptor (beta chain) was determined in a study of blood T cell repertoires in COVID-19. The overall study: The samples span acute and convalescent COVID-19 from the United States, Italy and Spain. Nucleic acid was either cDNA or gDNA, and it came from T cells, B-cell-depleted T cells, or PBMCs.

Original handling: Nucleated cell number was recorded as an estimate derived from reference gene primer amplification. The data were produced by immunoSEQ multiplex PCR, yet TCRdb's version contains in-frame clones alone and is incomplete. D and trimming come from the DNA, and the V and J calls and clone size come from that table. The repertoire has under 300,000 clones, over 75% of them found once; the top ten carry roughly 0.8%. The germline V gene encodes CDR1 MNHNS and CDR2 SASEGT. With 1 base removed from V and 3 bases from J, the gap between germline ends came to 10 bases. The CDR3 covers 14 residues.

This chain links TRBV6-1 with TRBJ2-7; the D is unclear. Sequencing used peripheral blood. The source of this sequence is a woman under 40 with acute or convalescent COVID-19. This CDR3 is CASSEGGKNYEQYF. The CDR3 bases are TGTGCCAGCAGTGAAGGTGGCAAAAACTACGAGCAGTACTTC.